Following are 4 T cell receptor beta chains from one sample sequenced in a study of cytomegalovirus exposure and HLA in healthy donors. Use of 60 Vbeta and 13 Jbeta primers characterized the PCR. TCRdb's copy holds only in-frame clones and misses some; the assay was immunoSEQ multiplex PCR. This table holds about 200,000 clones, over 75% found once. The sequenced sample consisted of PBMCs. The receptors derive from a boy aged 2 to 10 in good health and CMV-seronegative.

The gene calls are TRBV30 and TRBJ2-7; 10 nucleotides align to TRBD1. CDR1 GTSNPN and CDR2 SVGIG come from the germline V gene (reference sequence). The CDR3 covers 14 residues. The junction had 3 bases not matched to a gene; V was cut back by 2 bases and J by 2 bases. The CDR3 DNA is TGTGCCTGGAGTAGACAGGGGGCCGCCTACGAGCAGTACTTC. Its translation is CAWSRQGAAYEQYF. Looking up the rest from reference TRBV30 and TRBJ2-7 gives the full variable domain: SQTIHQWPATLVQPVGSPLSLECTVEGTSNPNLYWYRQAAGRGLQLLFYSVGIGQISSEVPQNLSASRPQDRQFILSSKKLLLSDSGFYLCAWSRQGAAYEQYFGPGTRLTVT.

The chain combines TRBV30 with TRBJ2-2; perhaps TRBD2 as D (6 bases). This CDR3 region has 14 residues. Germline CDR1 GTSNPN, CDR2 SVGIG (reference sequence). Trimming pared 0 bases from V and 2 bases from J, leaving 7 bases between. CDR3 DNA: TGTGCCTGGAGTGTGGGGGGTAACACCGGGGAGCTGTTTTTT. Its translation is CAWSVGGNTGELFF. The entire variable domain, with the rest obtained from reference TRBV30 and TRBJ2-2, is as follows: SQTIHQWPATLVQPVGSPLSLECTVEGTSNPNLYWYRQAAGRGLQLLFYSVGIGQISSEVPQNLSASRPQDRQFILSSKKLLLSDSGFYLCAWSVGGNTGELFFGEGSRLTVL.

V usage is TRBV7-9 and J usage is TRBJ2-5; D is perhaps TRBD1 (6 bases). The CDR3 extends over 14 amino acids. The V end lost 1 base, the J end lost 2 bases, and 8 bases lay between the germline ends. In germline, CDR1 is SEHNR, CDR2 FQNEAQ (reference sequence). The CDR3 sequence is CASSLDRVQETQYF. The CDR3 DNA follows: TGTGCCAGCAGCTTAGACAGGGTACAAGAGACCCAGTACTTC.

This clone was seen a handful of times. This sequence joins TRBV11-2 and TRBJ2-5, with 16 bases lining up with TRBD2. The germline CDR1 and CDR2 sequences are SGHAT and FQNNGV. V lost 5 bases and J lost 5; bases outside the gene matches: 8. The CDR3 sequence is 17 residues long. Here the CDR3 reads CASSLWGLAGGQETQYF. The CDR3 bases are TGTGCCAGCAGCCTATGGGGACTAGCGGGGGGGCAGGAGACCCAGTACTTC.